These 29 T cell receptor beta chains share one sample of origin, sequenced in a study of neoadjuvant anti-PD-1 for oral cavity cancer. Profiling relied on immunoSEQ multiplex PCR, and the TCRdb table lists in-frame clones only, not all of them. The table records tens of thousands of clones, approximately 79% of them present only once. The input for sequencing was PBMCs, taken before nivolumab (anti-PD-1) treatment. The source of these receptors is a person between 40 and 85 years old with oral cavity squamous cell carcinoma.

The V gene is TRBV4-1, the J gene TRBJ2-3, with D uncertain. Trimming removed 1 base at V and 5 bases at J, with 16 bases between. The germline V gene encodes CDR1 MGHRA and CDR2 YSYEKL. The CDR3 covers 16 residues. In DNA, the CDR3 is TGCGCCAGCAGCCAAGTCAACATGGGGTGGGGAGATACGCAGTATTTT. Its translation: CASSQVNMGWGDTQYF.

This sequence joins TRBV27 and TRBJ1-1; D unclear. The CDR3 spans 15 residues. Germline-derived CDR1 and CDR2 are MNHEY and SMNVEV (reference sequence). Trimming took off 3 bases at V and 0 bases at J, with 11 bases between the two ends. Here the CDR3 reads CASSFNIKMNTEAFF. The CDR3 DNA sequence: TGTGCCAGCAGTTTCAACATAAAGATGAACACTGAAGCTTTCTTT.

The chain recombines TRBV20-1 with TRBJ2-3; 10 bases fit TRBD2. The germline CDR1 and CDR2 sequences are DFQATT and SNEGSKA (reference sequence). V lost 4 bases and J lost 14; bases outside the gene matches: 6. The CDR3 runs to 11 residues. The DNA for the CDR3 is TGCAGTGCTACAGATAGCGGGGGGCCGTATTTT. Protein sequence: CSATDSGGPYF.

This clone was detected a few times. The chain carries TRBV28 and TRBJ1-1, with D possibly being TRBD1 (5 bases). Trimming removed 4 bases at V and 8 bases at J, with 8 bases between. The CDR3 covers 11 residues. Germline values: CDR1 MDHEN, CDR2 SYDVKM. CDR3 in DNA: TGTGCCAGCAGTTCGACAGTAGAAGCTTTCTTT. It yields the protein CASSSTVEAFF.

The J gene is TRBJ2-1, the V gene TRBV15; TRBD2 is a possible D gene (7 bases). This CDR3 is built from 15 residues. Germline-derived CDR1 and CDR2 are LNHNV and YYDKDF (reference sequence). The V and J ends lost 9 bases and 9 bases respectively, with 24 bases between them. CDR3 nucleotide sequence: TGTGCCACTTTACGAACTAGCGAGGGGGTTGGTGAGCAGTTCTTC. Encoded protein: CATLRTSEGVGEQFF.

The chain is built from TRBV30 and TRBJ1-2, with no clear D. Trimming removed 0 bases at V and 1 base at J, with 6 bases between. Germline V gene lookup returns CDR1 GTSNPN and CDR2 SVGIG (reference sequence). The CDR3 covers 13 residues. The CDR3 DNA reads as TGTGCCTGGAGTGTACTGGATAACTATGGCTACACCTTC. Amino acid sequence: CAWSVLDNYGYTF. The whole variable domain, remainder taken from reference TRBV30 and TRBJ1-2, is SQTIHQWPATLVQPVGSPLSLECTVEGTSNPNLYWYRQAAGRGLQLLFYSVGIGQISSEVPQNLSASRPQDRQFILSSKKLLLSDSGFYLCAWSVLDNYGYTFGSGTRLTVV.

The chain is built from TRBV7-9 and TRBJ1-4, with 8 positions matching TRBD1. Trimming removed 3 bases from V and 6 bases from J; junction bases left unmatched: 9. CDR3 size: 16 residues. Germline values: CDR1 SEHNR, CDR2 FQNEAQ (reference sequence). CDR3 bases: TGTGCCAGCAGCTTGGGTCCCCAGGGGGCGGATGAAAAACTGTTTTTT. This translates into CASSLGPQGADEKLFF.

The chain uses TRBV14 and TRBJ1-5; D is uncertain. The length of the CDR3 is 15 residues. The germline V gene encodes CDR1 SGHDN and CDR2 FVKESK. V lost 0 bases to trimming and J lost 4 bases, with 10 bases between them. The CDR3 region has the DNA TGTGCCAGCAGCCAAGATTCCGGATTAAATCAGCCCCAGCATTTT. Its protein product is CASSQDSGLNQPQHF. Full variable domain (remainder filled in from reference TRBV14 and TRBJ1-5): EAGVTQFPSHSVIEKGQTVTLRCDPISGHDNLYWYRRVMGKEIKFLLHFVKESKQDESGMPNNRFLAERTGGTYSTLKVQPAELEDSGVYFCASSQDSGLNQPQHFGDGTRLSIL.

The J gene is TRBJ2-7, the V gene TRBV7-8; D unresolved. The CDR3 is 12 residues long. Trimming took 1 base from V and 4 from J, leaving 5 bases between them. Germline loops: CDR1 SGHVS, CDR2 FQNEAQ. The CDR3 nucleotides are TGTGCCAGCAGCTTAGGAAGGTACGAGCAGTACTTC. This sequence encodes CASSLGRYEQYF.

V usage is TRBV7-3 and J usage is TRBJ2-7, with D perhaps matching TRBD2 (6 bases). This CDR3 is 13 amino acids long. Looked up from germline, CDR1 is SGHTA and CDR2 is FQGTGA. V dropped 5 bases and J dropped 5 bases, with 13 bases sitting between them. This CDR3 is CASSPPGTHEQYF. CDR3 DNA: TGTGCCAGCAGCCCGCCCGGGACTCACGAGCAGTACTTC.

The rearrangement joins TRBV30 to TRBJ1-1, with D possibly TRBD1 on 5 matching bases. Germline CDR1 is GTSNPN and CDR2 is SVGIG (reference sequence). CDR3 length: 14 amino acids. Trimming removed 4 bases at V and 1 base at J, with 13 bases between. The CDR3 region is CAWTPPGRNTEAFF. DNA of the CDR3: TGTGCCTGGACCCCACCGGGGCGGAACACTGAAGCTTTCTTT.

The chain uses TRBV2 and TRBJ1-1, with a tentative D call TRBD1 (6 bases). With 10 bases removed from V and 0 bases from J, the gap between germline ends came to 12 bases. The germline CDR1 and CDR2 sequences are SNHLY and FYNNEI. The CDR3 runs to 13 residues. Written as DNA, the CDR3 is TGTGCCACCTCGGGACACATGAACACTGAAGCTTTCTTT. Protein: CATSGHMNTEAFF.

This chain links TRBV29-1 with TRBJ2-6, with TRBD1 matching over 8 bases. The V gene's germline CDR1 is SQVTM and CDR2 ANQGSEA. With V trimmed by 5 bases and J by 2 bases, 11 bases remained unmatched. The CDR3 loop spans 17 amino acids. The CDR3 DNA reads TGCAGCGTTACCCAGGGGGCAGGCCCCCCTGGGGCCAACGTCCTGACTTTC. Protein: CSVTQGAGPPGANVLTF.

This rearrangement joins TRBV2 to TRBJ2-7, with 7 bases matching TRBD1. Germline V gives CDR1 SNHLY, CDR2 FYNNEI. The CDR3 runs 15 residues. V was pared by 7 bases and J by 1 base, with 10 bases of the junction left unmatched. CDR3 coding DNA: TGTGCCAGCAATTTAGTAGGGGGCTTATCCTACGAGCAGTACTTC. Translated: CASNLVGGLSYEQYF.

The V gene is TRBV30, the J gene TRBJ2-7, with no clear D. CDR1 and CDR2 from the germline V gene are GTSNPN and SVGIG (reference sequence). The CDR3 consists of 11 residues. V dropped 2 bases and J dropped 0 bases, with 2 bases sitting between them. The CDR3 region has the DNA TGTGCCTGGAGTAACTCCTACGAGCAGTACTTC. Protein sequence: CAWSNSYEQYF.

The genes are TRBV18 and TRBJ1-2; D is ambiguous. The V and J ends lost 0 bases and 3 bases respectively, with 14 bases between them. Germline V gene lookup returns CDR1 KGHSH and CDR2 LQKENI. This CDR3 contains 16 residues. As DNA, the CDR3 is TGTGCCAGCTCACCACCGGAGCGTCCCCCTTACTATGGCTACACCTTC. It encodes CASSPPERPPYYGYTF.

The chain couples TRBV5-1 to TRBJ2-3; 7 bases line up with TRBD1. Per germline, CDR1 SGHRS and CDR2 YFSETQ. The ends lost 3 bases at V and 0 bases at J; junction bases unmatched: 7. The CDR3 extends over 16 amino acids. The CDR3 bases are TGCGCCAGCAGCTCGGGGACAGCCGGCAGCACAGATACGCAGTATTTT. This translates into CASSSGTAGSTDTQYF.

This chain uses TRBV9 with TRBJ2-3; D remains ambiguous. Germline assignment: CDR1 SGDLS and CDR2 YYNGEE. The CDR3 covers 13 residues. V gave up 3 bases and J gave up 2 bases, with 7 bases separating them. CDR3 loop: CASSALITDTQYF. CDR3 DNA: TGTGCCAGCAGCGCCTTAATCACAGATACGCAGTATTTT.

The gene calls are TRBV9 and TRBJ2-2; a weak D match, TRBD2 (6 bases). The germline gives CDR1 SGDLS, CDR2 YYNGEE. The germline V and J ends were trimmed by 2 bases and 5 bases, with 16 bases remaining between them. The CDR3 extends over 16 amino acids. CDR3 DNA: TGTGCCAGCAGCGTCCTCTCGGGAGAAGTAACCGGGGAGCTGTTTTTT. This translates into CASSVLSGEVTGELFF.

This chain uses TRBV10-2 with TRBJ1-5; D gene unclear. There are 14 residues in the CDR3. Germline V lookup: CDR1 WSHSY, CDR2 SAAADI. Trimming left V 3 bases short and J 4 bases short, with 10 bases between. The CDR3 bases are TGCGCCAGCAGTGAATCTGGCTTAAATCAGCCCCAGCATTTT. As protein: CASSESGLNQPQHF.

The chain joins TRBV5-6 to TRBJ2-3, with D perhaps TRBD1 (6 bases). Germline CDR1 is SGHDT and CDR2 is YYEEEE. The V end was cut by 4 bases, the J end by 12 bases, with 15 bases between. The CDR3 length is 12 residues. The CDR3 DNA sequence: TGTGCCAGCAGCCTCCTGACAGGACAACAGTATTTT. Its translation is CASSLLTGQQYF.

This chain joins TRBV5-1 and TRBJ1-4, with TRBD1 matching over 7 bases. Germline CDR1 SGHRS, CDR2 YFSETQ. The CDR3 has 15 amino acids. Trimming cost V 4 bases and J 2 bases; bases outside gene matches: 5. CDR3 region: CASSNAGQTNEKLFF. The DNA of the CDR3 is TGCGCCAGCAGCAACGCGGGACAGACTAATGAAAAACTGTTTTTT.

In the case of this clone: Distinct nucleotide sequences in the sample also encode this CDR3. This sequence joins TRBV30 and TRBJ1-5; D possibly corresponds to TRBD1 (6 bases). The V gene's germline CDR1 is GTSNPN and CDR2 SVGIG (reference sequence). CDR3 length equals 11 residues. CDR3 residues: CASGTLWPQHF. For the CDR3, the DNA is TGTGCTAGCGGGACATTATGGCCCCAGCATTTT.

The CDR3 sequence is CSARVGRAFF. The CDR3 DNA reads TGCAGTGCTAGAGTAGGGCGTGCTTTCTTT. This chain links TRBV20-1 with TRBJ1-1; no clear D. In germline, CDR1 is DFQATT, CDR2 SNEGSKA (reference sequence). The V end was cut by 1 base, the J end by 11 bases, with 8 bases between. The CDR3 sequence is 10 residues long.

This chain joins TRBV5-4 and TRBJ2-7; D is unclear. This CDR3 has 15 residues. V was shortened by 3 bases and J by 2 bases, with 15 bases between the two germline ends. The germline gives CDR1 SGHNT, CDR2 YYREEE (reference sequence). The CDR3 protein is CASSWGTERTYEQYF. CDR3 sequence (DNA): TGTGCCAGCAGCTGGGGTACCGAGAGAACCTACGAGCAGTACTTC.

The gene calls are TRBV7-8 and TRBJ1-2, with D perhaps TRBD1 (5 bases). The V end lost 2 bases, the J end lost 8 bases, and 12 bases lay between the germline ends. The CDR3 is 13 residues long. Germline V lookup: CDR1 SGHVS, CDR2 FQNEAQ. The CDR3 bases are TGTGCCAGCAGCTTACAGGGTCGGAGGGGCTACACCTTC. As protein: CASSLQGRRGYTF.

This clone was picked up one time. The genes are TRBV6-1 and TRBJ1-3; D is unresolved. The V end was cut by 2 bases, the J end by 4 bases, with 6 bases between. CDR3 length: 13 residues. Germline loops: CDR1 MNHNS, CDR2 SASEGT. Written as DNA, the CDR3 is TGTGCCAGCAGTGAAACCTTAGGAAACACCATATATTTT. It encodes CASSETLGNTIYF.

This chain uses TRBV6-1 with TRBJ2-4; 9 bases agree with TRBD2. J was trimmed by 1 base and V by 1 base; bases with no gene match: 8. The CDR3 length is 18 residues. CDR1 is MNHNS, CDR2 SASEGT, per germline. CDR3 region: CASSEGPAGGVAKNIQYF. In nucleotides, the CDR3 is TGTGCCAGCAGTGAAGGGCCAGCGGGGGGTGTCGCCAAAAACATTCAGTACTTC.

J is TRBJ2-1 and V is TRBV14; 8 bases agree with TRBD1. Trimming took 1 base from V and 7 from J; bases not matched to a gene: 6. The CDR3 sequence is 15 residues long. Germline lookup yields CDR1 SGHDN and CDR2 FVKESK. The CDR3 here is CASSQAGGAGNEQFF. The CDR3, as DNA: TGTGCCAGCAGCCAAGCAGGGGGCGCAGGGAATGAGCAGTTCTTC.